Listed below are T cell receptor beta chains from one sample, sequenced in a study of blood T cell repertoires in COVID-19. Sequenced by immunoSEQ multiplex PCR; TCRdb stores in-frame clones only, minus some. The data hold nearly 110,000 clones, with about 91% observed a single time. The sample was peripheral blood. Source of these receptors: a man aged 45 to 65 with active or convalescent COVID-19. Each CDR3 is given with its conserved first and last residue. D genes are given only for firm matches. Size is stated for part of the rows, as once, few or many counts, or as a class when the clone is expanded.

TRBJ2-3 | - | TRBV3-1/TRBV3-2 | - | CASSRALRTDTQYF | TGTGCCAGCAGCCGAGCCCTCCGCACAGATACGCAGTATTTT
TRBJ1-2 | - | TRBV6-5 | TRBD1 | CASERQGREDYGYTF | TGTGCCAGCGAAAGACAGGGAAGGGAGGACTATGGCTACACCTTC
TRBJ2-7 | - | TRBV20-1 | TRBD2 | CSASLGRTHEQYF | TGCAGTGCTAGTCTCGGGAGGACCCACGAGCAGTACTTC
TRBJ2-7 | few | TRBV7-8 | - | CASSLQGSPYEQYF | TGTGCCAGCAGCTTACAGGGGTCCCCCTACGAGCAGTACTTC
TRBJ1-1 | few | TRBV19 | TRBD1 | CASSPGRGLRYTEAFF | TGTGCCAGTAGTCCCGGCAGGGGGCTTAGATACACTGAAGCTTTCTTT
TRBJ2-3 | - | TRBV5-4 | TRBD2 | CASSFLAGVDTQYF | TGTGCCAGCAGCTTCCTAGCGGGAGTAGATACGCAGTATTTT
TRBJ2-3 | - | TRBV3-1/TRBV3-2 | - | CASGQLDTQYF | TGTGCCAGCGGACAATTGGATACGCAGTATTTT
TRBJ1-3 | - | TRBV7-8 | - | CASSEGSSGNTIYF | TGTGCCAGCAGCGAAGGGAGCTCTGGAAACACCATATATTTT
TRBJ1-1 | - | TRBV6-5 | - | CASLRDTEAFF | TGTGCCAGCCTCAGGGACACTGAAGCTTTCTTT
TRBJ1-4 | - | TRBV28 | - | CASSFTATNEKLFF | TGTGCCAGCAGTTTCACAGCAACTAATGAAAAACTGTTTTTT
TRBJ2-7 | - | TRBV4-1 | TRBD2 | CASSLGEGRYEQYF | TGCGCCAGCAGCCTCGGGGAGGGACGCTACGAGCAGTACTTC
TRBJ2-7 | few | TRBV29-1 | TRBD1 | CSAIQGTSYEQYF | TGCAGCGCCATACAGGGGACCTCCTACGAGCAGTACTTC
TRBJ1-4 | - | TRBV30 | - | CAWSESQGLEKLFF | TGTGCCTGGAGTGAATCACAGGGCTTGGAAAAACTGTTTTTT
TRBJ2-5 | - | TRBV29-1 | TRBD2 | CSATSGSLETQYF | TGCAGCGCGACTAGCGGGAGTCTGGAGACCCAGTACTTC
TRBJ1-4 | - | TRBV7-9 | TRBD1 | CASSRGRGSSTNEKLFF | TGTGCCAGCAGCCGAGGCAGGGGGTCGTCAACTAATGAAAAACTGTTTTTT
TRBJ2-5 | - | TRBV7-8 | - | CASSLARGIQETQYF | TGTGCCAGCAGCTTAGCGCGGGGCATTCAAGAGACCCAGTACTTC
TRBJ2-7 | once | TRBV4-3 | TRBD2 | CASSQIAGTRGYEQYF | TGCGCCAGCAGCCAGATAGCCGGGACTAGGGGCTACGAGCAGTACTTC
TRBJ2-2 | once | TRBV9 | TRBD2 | CASSPGLAGGRYTGELFF | TGTGCCAGCAGCCCCGGGCTAGCGGGAGGACGGTACACCGGGGAGCTGTTTTTT
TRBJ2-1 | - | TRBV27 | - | CASSLRDSLNEQFF | TGTGCCAGCAGTTTAAGGGACTCGCTAAATGAGCAGTTCTTC
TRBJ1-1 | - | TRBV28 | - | CASRQNTEAFF | TGTGCCAGCAGACAGAACACTGAAGCTTTCTTT
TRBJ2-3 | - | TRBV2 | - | CASKGGGPSTDTQYF | TGTGCCAGCAAGGGGGGGGGCCCAAGCACAGATACGCAGTATTTT
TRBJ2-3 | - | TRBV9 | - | CASSLISTDTQYF | TGTGCCAGCAGCCTAATAAGCACAGATACGCAGTATTTT